A single T cell receptor beta chain is shown here with its context. Its antigen has not been determined. No quality values exist for individual bases; no much larger clone is one base distant. Clipping removes 5 bases from V and 6 bases from J, with 6 as the unmatched junction base count. The CDR3 numbers 15 residues from cysteine through phenylalanine. Just the 45-base CDR3 DNA is kept, in frame starting at base 1. CDR1 and CDR2 are drawn from the germline V gene: LGHNA, YNFKEQ. The data originate from a study of post-analysis software for immune sequencing data (dated by TCRdb to about 2015). General notes on the study: Relapsing-remitting, secondary progressive and progressive-relapsing multiple sclerosis were recorded as disease courses, and subtype annotation was lacking for some patients. A subset of samples was prepared in parallel using single-end sample barcoding, then pooled and co-amplified after Illumina adapter ligation. The multiple sclerosis patient repertoires were compared with approximately 11 previously published healthy control repertoires from donors aged roughly 6 to 27 years.

To demonstrate the VDJtools post-analysis software, TCR beta repertoires were profiled from the peripheral blood of over ten young patients with multiple sclerosis. The patients with multiple sclerosis were children and adolescents between roughly 6 and 15 years of age. Library preparation employed PCR. TCRdb lists the instrument as Illumina HiSeq 2500. To reduce PCR and sequencing biases, unique molecular identifiers were incorporated into the TCR beta cDNA libraries. Roughly 0.5 million cDNA molecules were obtained per 1 to 10 million input T cells, so each molecule approximated one T cell. The same protocol used for the earlier healthy control dataset was applied to prepare and sequence the patient libraries. Samples belonging to the same batch were prepared together, multiplexed and sequenced on a shared HiSeq lane. The authors processed their data as follows. MIGEC handled the raw barcoded reads, throwing out single-read molecular identifier groups before consensus assembly and CDR3 extraction. VDJtools was used for post-analysis of the clonotype tables, and diversity was normalized by down-sampling every dataset to the size of the smallest sample. Repertoire overlap clustering matched CDR3 amino acid but not nucleotide sequences to correct batch-related cross-sample contamination. TCRdb reworked the public reads: Q25 trimming with fastp, MiXCR clone assembly, productive beta chains retained. When rows share a CDR3 protein, they turn into one entry using the most common DNA and genes. It is TCRdb's table, rather than the study itself, that gives the V and J calls and clone size. The sample table records roughly 620,000 distinct CDR3 sequences; roughly 45% of these occur just once. In total, the top ten clones hold approximately 1.7% of the sample.

Overall study results and their limits: The control group was slightly older than the multiple sclerosis patient group. Multiple sclerosis patients had significantly lower normalized Chao1 diversity than controls, a result that suggests substantial peripheral T-cell clonal expansion. Significantly higher frequencies in patients than in controls were found for about five TRBV segments, including TRBV5-6, TRBV5-1 and TRBV20-1. Strong co-clustering of samples prepared in the same batch was shown by direct clustering with F measure, prompting a batch-effect correction.

The sequenced sample consisted of blood. The receptor was derived from a girl under 18 with multiple sclerosis. Here the chain combines TRBV4-2 and TRBJ2-2; the central 10 bases match TRBD2. CDR3 reads: CASSSSGSVPGELFF. The DNA sequence follows: TGTGCCAGCAGCTCTAGCGGGAGTGTACCCGGGGAGCTGTTTTTT.